This T cell receptor (beta chain) was sequenced in a study of memory B cells and T cells in multiple sclerosis. Here immunoSEQ multiplex PCR was the method, and the copy in TCRdb shows in-frame clones only, minus some. The sample shows several thousand clones, around 50% of them seen only once. Per the germline V gene, CDR1 is SGHRS and CDR2 is YFSETQ. The V gene end was trimmed by 3 bases and the J gene end by 3 bases; junction bases not matched to a gene: 4. The CDR3 contains 14 residues. The clonotype comes from a human donor with multiple sclerosis. The rearrangement joins TRBV5-1 to TRBJ1-1, with 8 bases lining up with TRBD1. What was sequenced was memory (CD45RO+) CD8+ T cells from blood. CDR3 residues: CASSSRDRYTEAFF. The CDR3 DNA is TGCGCCAGCAGCTCTAGGGACAGGTACACTGAAGCTTTCTTT.